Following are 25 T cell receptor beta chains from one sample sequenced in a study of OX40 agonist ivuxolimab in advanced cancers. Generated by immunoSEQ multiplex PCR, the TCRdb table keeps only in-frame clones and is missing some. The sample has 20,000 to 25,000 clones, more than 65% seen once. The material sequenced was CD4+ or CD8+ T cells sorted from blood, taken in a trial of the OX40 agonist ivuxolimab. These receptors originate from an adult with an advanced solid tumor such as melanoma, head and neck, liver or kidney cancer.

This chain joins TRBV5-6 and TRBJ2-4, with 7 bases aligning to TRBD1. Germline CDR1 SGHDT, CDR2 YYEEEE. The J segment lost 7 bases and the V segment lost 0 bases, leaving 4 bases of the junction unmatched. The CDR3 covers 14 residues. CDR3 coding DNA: TGTGCCAGCAGCTTGGGACAGGGCGCCAACATTCAGTACTTC. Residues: CASSLGQGANIQYF.

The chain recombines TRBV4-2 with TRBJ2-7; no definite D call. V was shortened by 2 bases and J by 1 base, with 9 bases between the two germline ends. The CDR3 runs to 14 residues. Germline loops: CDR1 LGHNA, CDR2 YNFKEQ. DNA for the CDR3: TGTGCCAGCAGCCAACGGACGGATTCCTACGAGCAGTACTTC. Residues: CASSQRTDSYEQYF.

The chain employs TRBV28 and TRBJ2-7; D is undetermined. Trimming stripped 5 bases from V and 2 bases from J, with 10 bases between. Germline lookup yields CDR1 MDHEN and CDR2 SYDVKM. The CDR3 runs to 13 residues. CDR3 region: CASSIGLTYEQYF. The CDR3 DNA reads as TGTGCCAGCAGTATCGGCCTAACCTACGAGCAGTACTTC.

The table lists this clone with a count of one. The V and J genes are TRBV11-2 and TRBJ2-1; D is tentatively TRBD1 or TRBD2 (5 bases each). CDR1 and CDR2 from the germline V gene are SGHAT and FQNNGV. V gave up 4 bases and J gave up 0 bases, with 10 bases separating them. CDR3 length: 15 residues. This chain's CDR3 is CASSWGPNSYNEQFF. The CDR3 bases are TGTGCCAGCAGCTGGGGACCAAACTCCTACAATGAGCAGTTCTTC. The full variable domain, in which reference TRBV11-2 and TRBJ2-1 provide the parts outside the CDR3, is EAGVAQSPRYKIIEKRQSVAFWCNPISGHATLYWYQQILGQGPKLLIQFQNNGVVDDSQLPKDRFSAERLKGVDSTLKIQPAKLEDSAVYLCASSWGPNSYNEQFFGPGTRLTVL.

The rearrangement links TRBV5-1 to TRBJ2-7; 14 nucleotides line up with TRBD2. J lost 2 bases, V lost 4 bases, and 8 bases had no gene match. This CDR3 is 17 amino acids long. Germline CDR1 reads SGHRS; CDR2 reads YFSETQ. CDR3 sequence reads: CASSVGTSGSVTYEQYF. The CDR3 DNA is TGCGCCAGCAGCGTCGGGACTAGCGGGAGCGTCACCTACGAGCAGTACTTC.

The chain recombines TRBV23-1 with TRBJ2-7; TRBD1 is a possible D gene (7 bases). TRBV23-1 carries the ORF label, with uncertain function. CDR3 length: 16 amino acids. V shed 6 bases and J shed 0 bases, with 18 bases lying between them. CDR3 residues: CASRLFRGDSSYEQYF. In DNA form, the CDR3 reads TGCGCCAGCAGATTATTCCGCGGGGACAGCTCCTACGAGCAGTACTTC.

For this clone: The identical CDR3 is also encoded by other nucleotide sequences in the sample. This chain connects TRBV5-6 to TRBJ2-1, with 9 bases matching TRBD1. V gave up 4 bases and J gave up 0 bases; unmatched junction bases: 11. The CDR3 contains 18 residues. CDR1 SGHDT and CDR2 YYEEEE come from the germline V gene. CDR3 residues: CASSPGQGIMGSYNEQFF. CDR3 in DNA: TGTGCCAGCAGCCCGGGACAGGGAATAATGGGCTCCTACAATGAGCAGTTCTTC. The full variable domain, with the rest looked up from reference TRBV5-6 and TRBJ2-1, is DAGVTQSPTHLIKTRGQQVTLRCSPKSGHDTVSWYQQALGQGPQFIFQYYEEEERQRGNFPDRFSGHQFPNYSSELNVNALLLGDSALYLCASSPGQGIMGSYNEQFFGPGTRLTVL.

DNA of the CDR3: TGTGCCATCAGTGGACCGACCGAAGCTTTCTTT. Its protein is CAISGPTEAFF. The V gene is TRBV10-3, the J gene TRBJ1-1; D is unresolved. The CDR3 runs 11 residues. V dropped 4 bases and J dropped 8 bases, with 8 bases sitting between them. The germline V gene encodes CDR1 ENHRY and CDR2 SYGVKD.

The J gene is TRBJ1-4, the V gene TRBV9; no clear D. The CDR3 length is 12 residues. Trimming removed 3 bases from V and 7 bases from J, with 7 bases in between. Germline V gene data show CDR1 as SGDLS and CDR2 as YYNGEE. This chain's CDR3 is CASSDGGEKLFF. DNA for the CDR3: TGTGCCAGCAGCGATGGAGGTGAAAAACTGTTTTTT.

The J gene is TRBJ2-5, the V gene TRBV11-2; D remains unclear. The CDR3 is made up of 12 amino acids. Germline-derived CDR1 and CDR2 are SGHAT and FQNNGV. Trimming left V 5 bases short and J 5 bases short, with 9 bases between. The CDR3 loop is CASSADTETQYF. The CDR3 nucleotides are TGTGCCAGCAGCGCCGACACGGAGACCCAGTACTTC.

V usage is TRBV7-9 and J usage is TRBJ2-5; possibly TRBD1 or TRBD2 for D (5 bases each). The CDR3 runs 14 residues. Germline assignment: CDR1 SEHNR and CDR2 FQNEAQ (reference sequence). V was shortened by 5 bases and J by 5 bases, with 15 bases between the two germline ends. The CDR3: CASSRTLGVETQYF. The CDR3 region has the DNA TGTGCCAGCAGCAGGACATTGGGGGTGGAGACCCAGTACTTC.

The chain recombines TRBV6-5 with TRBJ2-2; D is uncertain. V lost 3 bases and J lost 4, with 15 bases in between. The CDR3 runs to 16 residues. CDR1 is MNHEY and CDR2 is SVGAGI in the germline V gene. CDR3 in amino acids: CASSYRRLWSTGELFF. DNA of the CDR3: TGTGCCAGCAGTTATAGGCGTCTCTGGAGCACCGGGGAGCTGTTTTTT.

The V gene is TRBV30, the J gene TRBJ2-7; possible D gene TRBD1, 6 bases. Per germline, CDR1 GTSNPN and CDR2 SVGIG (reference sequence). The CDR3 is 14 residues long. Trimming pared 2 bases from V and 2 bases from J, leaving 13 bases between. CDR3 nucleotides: TGTGCCTGGAGTAATCAGGGGTCCACCTACGAGCAGTACTTC. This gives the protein CAWSNQGSTYEQYF. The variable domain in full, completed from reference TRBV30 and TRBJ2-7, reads SQTIHQWPATLVQPVGSPLSLECTVEGTSNPNLYWYRQAAGRGLQLLFYSVGIGQISSEVPQNLSASRPQDRQFILSSKKLLLSDSGFYLCAWSNQGSTYEQYFGPGTRLTVT.

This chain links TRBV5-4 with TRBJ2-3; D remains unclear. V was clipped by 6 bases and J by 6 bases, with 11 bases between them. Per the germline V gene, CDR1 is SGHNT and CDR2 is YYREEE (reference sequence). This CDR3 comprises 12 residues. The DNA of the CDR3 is TGTGCCAGCACATCCCGTGCGGATACGCAGTATTTT. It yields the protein CASTSRADTQYF.

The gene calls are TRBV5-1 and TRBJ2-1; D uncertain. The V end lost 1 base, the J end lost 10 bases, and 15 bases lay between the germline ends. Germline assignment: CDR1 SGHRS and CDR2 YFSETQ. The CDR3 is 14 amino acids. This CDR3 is CASSLKDPIGEQFF. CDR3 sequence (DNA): TGCGCCAGCAGCTTGAAGGACCCCATAGGCGAGCAGTTCTTC.

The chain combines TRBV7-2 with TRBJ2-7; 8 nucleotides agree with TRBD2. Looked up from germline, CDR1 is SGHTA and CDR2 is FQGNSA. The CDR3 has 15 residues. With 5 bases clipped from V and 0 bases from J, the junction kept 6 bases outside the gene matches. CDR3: CASSPYRGGSYEQYF. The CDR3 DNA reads TGTGCCAGCAGCCCGTATCGGGGGGGCTCCTACGAGCAGTACTTC.

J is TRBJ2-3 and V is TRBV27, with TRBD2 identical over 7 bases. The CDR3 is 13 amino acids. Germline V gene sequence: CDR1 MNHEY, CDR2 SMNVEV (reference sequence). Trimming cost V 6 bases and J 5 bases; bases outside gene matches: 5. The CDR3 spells CASSGGGGDTQYF. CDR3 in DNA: TGTGCCAGCAGCGGCGGCGGGGGAGATACGCAGTATTTT.

The chain's CDR3 is CASSTDSVRTEAFF. The CDR3 coding sequence is TGTGCCAGTAGTACGGACAGTGTGCGTACTGAAGCTTTCTTT. The chain combines TRBV19 with TRBJ1-1; D is possibly TRBD1 (6 bases). The CDR3 covers 14 residues. Germline CDR1 is LNHDA and CDR2 is SQIVND (reference sequence). V dropped 4 bases and J dropped 5 bases, with 14 bases sitting between them.

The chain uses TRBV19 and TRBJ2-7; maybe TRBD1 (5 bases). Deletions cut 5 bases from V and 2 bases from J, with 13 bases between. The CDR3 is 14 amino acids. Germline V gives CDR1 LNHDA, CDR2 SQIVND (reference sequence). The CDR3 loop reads CASSLTGSTYEQYF. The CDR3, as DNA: TGTGCCAGTAGTCTAACAGGTTCCACCTACGAGCAGTACTTC.

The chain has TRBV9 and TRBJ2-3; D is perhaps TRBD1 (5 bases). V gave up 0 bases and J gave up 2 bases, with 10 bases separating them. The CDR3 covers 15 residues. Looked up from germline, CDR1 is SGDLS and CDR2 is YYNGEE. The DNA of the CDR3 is TGTGCCAGCAGCGTAGGACAGCCCGTCACAGATACGCAGTATTTT. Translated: CASSVGQPVTDTQYF.

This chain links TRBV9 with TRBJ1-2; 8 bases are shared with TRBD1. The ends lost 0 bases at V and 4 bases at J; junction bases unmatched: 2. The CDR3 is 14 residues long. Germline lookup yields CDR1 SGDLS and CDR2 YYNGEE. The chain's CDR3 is CASSVGTGLYGYTF. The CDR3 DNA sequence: TGTGCCAGCAGCGTAGGGACAGGGCTCTATGGCTACACCTTC.

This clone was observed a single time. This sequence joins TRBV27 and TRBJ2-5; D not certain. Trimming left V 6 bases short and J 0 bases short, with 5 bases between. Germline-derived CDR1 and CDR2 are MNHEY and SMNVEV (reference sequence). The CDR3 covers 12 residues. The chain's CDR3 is CASRGHQETQYF. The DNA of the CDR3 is TGTGCCAGCAGGGGCCACCAAGAGACCCAGTACTTC.

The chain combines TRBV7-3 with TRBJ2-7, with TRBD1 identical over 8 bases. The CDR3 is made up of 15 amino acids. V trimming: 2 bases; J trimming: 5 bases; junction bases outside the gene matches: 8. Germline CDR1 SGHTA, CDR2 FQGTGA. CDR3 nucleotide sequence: TGTGCCAGCAGCTTAGGCTGGACAGGGATACACGAGCAGTACTTC. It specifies CASSLGWTGIHEQYF.

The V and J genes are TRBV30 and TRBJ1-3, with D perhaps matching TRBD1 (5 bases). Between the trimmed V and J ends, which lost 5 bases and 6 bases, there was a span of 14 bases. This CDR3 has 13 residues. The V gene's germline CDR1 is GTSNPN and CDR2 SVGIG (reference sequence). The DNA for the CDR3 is TGTGCCTGGGGAGGGGACGGACCAAACACCATATATTTT. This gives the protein CAWGGDGPNTIYF. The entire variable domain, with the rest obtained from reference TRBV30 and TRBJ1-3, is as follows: SQTIHQWPATLVQPVGSPLSLECTVEGTSNPNLYWYRQAAGRGLQLLFYSVGIGQISSEVPQNLSASRPQDRQFILSSKKLLLSDSGFYLCAWGGDGPNTIYFGEGSWLTVV.

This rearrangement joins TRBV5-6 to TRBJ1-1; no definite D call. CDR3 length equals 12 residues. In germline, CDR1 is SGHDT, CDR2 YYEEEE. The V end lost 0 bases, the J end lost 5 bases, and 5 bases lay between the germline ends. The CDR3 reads CASSLDATEAFF. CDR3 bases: TGTGCCAGCAGCTTGGACGCGACTGAAGCTTTCTTT.